Sequencing of this TCR beta chain was carried out in a study of CD8 T cells in Susac syndrome. About this clonotype itself: Its antigen is unidentified.

Both CD4+ and CD8+ T cells were negatively isolated, and TEMRA cells underwent FACS enrichment. cDNA came from about 0.5 to 1 ug RNA primed by random hexamers. TCRdb reanalysed the immunoSEQ multiplex PCR reads using MiXCR and keeps one entry per CDR3 protein. The data show roughly 200,000 distinct CDR3 sequences, 95% seen once. Study findings and constraints: TCR sequencing and HLA analysis covered a relatively small number of individuals.

This receptor was taken from a human donor with multiple sclerosis. Material: CD4+ T cells from PBMCs.

The CDR3 coding sequence is TGTGCCAGCAGCCAAGATGGGGAAGTCGCAGATACGCAGTATTTT. Translated, it gives CASSQDGEVADTQYF. The chain combines TRBV3-1 with TRBJ2-3; D is undetermined. Trimming shortened V by 0 bases and J by 4 bases, and 11 bases separated the two germline ends. Germline loops: CDR1 LGHDT, CDR2 YNNKEL (reference sequence). The CDR3 spans 15 residues.